This T cell receptor (beta chain) derives from a study of CD8+ T cells in alopecia areata. Study at large: Dosing with tofacitinib proceeded for 6 to 18 months, followed by 6 months off drug.

The CDR3 covers 13 residues. Germline V CDR1 and CDR2: SGDLS, YYNGEE. V lost 5 bases, J lost 0 bases, and 2 bases stayed unmatched. Of note for this clone: Antigen unknown.

Study-level points and caveats: The study found higher clonality in lesional than normal scalp, especially in alopecia totalis/universalis.

In each case, RNA was isolated and then reverse transcribed into cDNA as the sequencing template. The method was immunoSEQ multiplex PCR; TCRdb's version includes in-frame clones alone and lacks a portion of them. The sample has about 180,000 clones, about 72% seen once. Sequencing was performed on CD8+ T cells sorted from blood, taken at week 0. The rearrangement links TRBV9 to TRBJ2-7; 7 positions agree with TRBD1. The TCR sequence derives from a human donor with alopecia areata. CDR3 DNA: TGTGCCAGCAGGGGACAGAACTCCTACGAGCAGTACTTC. It translates to CASRGQNSYEQYF.